These 28 T cell receptor beta chains share one sample of origin, sequenced in a study of T cell responses to AZD1222 COVID-19 vaccine. The protocol was immunoSEQ multiplex PCR, while the TCRdb copy is restricted to in-frame clones and leaves out a portion. The sample holds some 94,000 clones; 85% to 95% are singletons and the top ten take roughly an eighth. Sample: peripheral blood, taken on day 0 of AZD1222 vaccination. The source of these receptors is an adult in good health.

The V and J genes are TRBV30 and TRBJ1-5; possibly TRBD1 for D (5 bases). The CDR3 is 14 residues long. Germline-derived CDR1 and CDR2 are GTSNPN and SVGIG (reference sequence). Trimming stripped 3 bases from V and 6 bases from J, with 15 bases between. CDR3: CAWSRGSGGQPQHF. As DNA, the CDR3 is TGTGCCTGGAGCCGGGGGAGTGGGGGTCAGCCCCAGCATTTT.

Worth noting for this clone: It is unclear where the CDR3 begins or ends on the DNA, so no DNA is shown, and the CDR3 is as TCRdb lists it. The J gene is TRBJ1-1, the V gene TRBV12-1. TRBV12-1 is flagged as a pseudogene. Both ends counted, the CDR3 spans 17 residues. This CDR3 reads CASSFSRVGSGSAEAFF.

V usage is TRBV7-6 and J usage is TRBJ2-3; the D is unclear. Trimming shortened V by 5 bases and J by 6 bases, and 18 bases separated the two germline ends. The germline V gene encodes CDR1 SGHVS and CDR2 FNYEAQ. This CDR3 region has 15 residues. This CDR3 is CASSARAEEGDTQYF. CDR3 DNA: TGTGCCAGCAGCGCCCGCGCAGAAGAAGGGGATACGCAGTATTTT.

This chain links TRBV9 with TRBJ1-2; D gene uncertain. The CDR3 length is 14 residues. Germline CDR1 reads SGDLS; CDR2 reads YYNGEE. The V end lost 4 bases, the J end lost 7 bases, and 17 bases lay between the germline ends. In DNA, the CDR3 is TGTGCCAGCAGCCCCGCCAGTCAGACGGGTGGCTACACCTTC. Protein product: CASSPASQTGGYTF.

The rearrangement joins TRBV2 to TRBJ1-1, with D unresolved. Between the trimmed V and J ends, which lost 6 bases and 4 bases, there was a span of 12 bases. CDR1 is SNHLY and CDR2 is FYNNEI in the germline V gene. The CDR3 runs to 13 residues. This CDR3 is CASSSDQGTEAFF. The CDR3 DNA is TGTGCCAGCAGCTCAGACCAAGGCACTGAAGCTTTCTTT.

The V and J genes are TRBV7-9 and TRBJ2-2; TRBD2 agrees at 9 bases. V lost 2 bases, J lost 3 bases, and 13 bases stayed unmatched. The CDR3 sequence is 19 residues long. Germline assignment: CDR1 SEHNR and CDR2 FQNEAQ (reference sequence). The CDR3 spells CASSLSVSGGLLYTGELFF. CDR3 in DNA: TGTGCCAGCAGCTTATCTGTTAGCGGGGGCCTCCTTTACACCGGGGAGCTGTTTTTT.

This chain joins TRBV5-1 and TRBJ2-1, with TRBD2 matching over 9 bases. J lost 9 bases, V lost 3 bases, and 13 bases had no gene match. The CDR3 spans 16 residues. Germline V CDR1 and CDR2: SGHRS, YFSETQ. DNA of the CDR3: TGCGCCAGCAGCTCCCCCAGCGGGGGGCCCAGCGGTGAGCAGTTCTTC. This encodes CASSSPSGGPSGEQFF.

V usage is TRBV4-1 and J usage is TRBJ1-2; 10 bases agree with TRBD1. This CDR3 has 14 amino acids. CDR1 MGHRA and CDR2 YSYEKL come from the germline V gene. Trimming at V came to 3 bases and at J to 4 bases, leaving 2 bases not matched to a gene. Here the CDR3 reads CASSQDRGVYGYTF. CDR3 DNA sequence: TGCGCCAGCAGCCAGGACAGGGGGGTCTATGGCTACACCTTC.

This clone is a singleton in its sample. The genes are TRBV6-5 and TRBJ2-7; D not certain. Trimming left V 8 bases short and J 5 bases short, with 10 bases between. CDR1 and CDR2 from the germline V gene are MNHEY and SVGAGI. The CDR3 length is 11 residues. The CDR3 DNA reads as TGTGCCAGCGGCTGGTTGGACGAGCAGTACTTC. Its translation: CASGWLDEQYF.

The chain recombines TRBV6-5 with TRBJ2-5, with a weak D call TRBD2 (6 bases). This CDR3 is built from 15 residues. Germline-derived CDR1 and CDR2 are MNHEY and SVGAGI. The V end was cut by 6 bases, the J end by 1 base, with 15 bases between. The CDR3 reads CASSPTGLSQETQYF. CDR3 bases: TGTGCCAGCAGCCCCACCGGACTAAGCCAAGAGACCCAGTACTTC.

The chain uses TRBV18 and TRBJ1-2, with D uncertain. The CDR3 totals 13 residues. V dropped 6 bases and J dropped 5 bases, with 13 bases sitting between them. The V gene's germline CDR1 is KGHSH and CDR2 LQKENI. The CDR3 nucleotides read TGTGCCAGCTCGCCCGACGGGGATTATGGCTACACCTTC. Its protein is CASSPDGDYGYTF.

This clone was observed a handful of times. The chain is built from TRBV28 and TRBJ2-2; 10 positions agree with TRBD1. The CDR3 extends over 15 amino acids. V lost 7 bases to trimming and J lost 5 bases; unmatched junction nucleotides: 7. Germline V gene data show CDR1 as MDHEN and CDR2 as SYDVKM. The DNA of the CDR3 is TGTGCCAGCAAGTTGGGGACAGGGGTTACCGGGGAGCTGTTTTTT. Protein product: CASKLGTGVTGELFF.

The J gene is TRBJ2-7, the V gene TRBV19; weak D call: TRBD1 (6 bases). V shed 5 bases and J shed 5 bases, with 13 bases lying between them. CDR3 length equals 13 residues. Germline lookup yields CDR1 LNHDA and CDR2 SQIVND (reference sequence). CDR3 nucleotide sequence: TGTGCCAGTAGTCCCCAACAGGGCCACGAGCAGTACTTC. It yields the protein CASSPQQGHEQYF. The variable domain in full, completed from reference TRBV19 and TRBJ2-7, reads DGGITQSPKYLFRKEGQNVTLSCEQNLNHDAMYWYRQDPGQGLRLIYYSQIVNDFQKGDIAEGYSVSREKKESFPLTVTSAQKNPTAFYLCASSPQQGHEQYFGPGTRLTVT.

The chain carries TRBV18 and TRBJ1-2; 12 positions match TRBD1. CDR3 length equals 15 residues. After removal of 3 bases from V and 4 bases from J, the junction contained 3 bases not matched to a gene. Germline CDR1 KGHSH, CDR2 LQKENI. The CDR3 DNA sequence: TGTGCCAGCTCACCGGGGACAGGGGGCGCCTATGGCTACACCTTC. This gives the protein CASSPGTGGAYGYTF.

This chain joins TRBV15 and TRBJ2-2; D call uncertain. From germline, CDR1 is LNHNV and CDR2 YYDKDF (reference sequence). CDR3 length: 17 residues. The V end lost 2 bases, the J end lost 0 bases, and 13 bases lay between the germline ends. CDR3 DNA: TGTGCCACCAGCAGACCCATTGGGATTTCGAACACCGGGGAGCTGTTTTTT. This sequence encodes CATSRPIGISNTGELFF.

The chain combines TRBV2 with TRBJ1-1; 10 bases are shared with TRBD1. The germline V gene encodes CDR1 SNHLY and CDR2 FYNNEI. The length of the CDR3 is 14 residues. Trimming took 6 bases from V and 4 from J; bases not matched to a gene: 5. The CDR3 DNA reads as TGTGCCAGCAGGGAGGGACAGGGGATCACTGAAGCTTTCTTT. Its protein is CASREGQGITEAFF.

The gene calls are TRBV7-6 and TRBJ1-4; D unclear. Germline assignment: CDR1 SGHVS and CDR2 FNYEAQ. The CDR3 contains 17 residues. The ends were cut back, 4 bases at V and 8 bases at J, with 23 bases in the middle. CDR3 loop: CASSSAFRMGSGEKLFF. As DNA, the CDR3 is TGTGCCAGCAGCTCAGCCTTTCGTATGGGGTCTGGAGAAAAACTGTTTTTT. The full variable domain, its missing parts supplied by reference TRBV7-6 and TRBJ1-4, is GAGVSQSPRYKVTKRGQDVALRCDPISGHVSLYWYRQALGQGPEFLTYFNYEAQQDKSGLPNDRFSAERPEGSISTLTIQRTEQRDSAMYRCASSSAFRMGSGEKLFFGSGTQLSVL.

This sequence joins TRBV12-5 and TRBJ2-7; 11 bases agree with TRBD2. From germline, CDR1 is LGHNT and CDR2 FRNRAP. Trimming removed 9 bases from V and 2 bases from J; junction bases left unmatched: 12. The CDR3 runs to 16 residues. This CDR3 reads CASSSVKLAGAYEQYF. The CDR3 DNA follows: TGTGCTAGCAGTTCCGTCAAACTAGCGGGAGCCTACGAGCAGTACTTC. Supplemented by reference TRBV12-5 and TRBJ2-7, the full variable domain reads DARVTQTPRHKVTEMGQEVTMRCQPILGHNTVFWYRQTMMQGLELLAYFRNRAPLDDSGMPKDRFSAEMPDATLATLKIQPSEPRDSAVYFCASSSVKLAGAYEQYFGPGTRLTVT.

The chain combines TRBV12-3 or TRBV12-4 with TRBJ2-7; no reliable D call. With 1 base removed from V and 0 bases from J, the gap between germline ends came to 4 bases. The CDR3 consists of 13 residues. The CDR3: CASSLDSSYEQYF. CDR3 nucleotides: TGTGCCAGCAGTTTAGACAGCTCCTACGAGCAGTACTTC.

CDR3 DNA: TGTGCCAGCACTGAGGGCCCAACAAACCGCGCAGATACGCAGTATTTT. Amino acids: CASTEGPTNRADTQYF. The chain uses TRBV6-1 and TRBJ2-3, with a tentative D call TRBD2 (5 bases). Per germline, CDR1 MNHNS and CDR2 SASEGT. This CDR3 contains 16 residues. V was shortened by 7 bases and J by 4 bases, with 21 bases between the two germline ends.

J is TRBJ2-7 and V is TRBV27; D possibly matches TRBD1 or TRBD2 (5 bases each). The CDR3 is 15 residues long. V was cut by 4 bases and J by 3 bases, with 16 bases left in between. In germline, CDR1 is MNHEY, CDR2 SMNVEV (reference sequence). This CDR3 reads CASSSGTLGDYEQYF. The DNA for the CDR3 is TGTGCCAGCAGTTCCGGGACCCTCGGTGACTACGAGCAGTACTTC.

The chain recombines TRBV7-9 with TRBJ1-4; possibly TRBD1 for D (6 bases). V lost 2 bases and J 8 bases, leaving 15 bases between the germline ends. The CDR3 covers 15 residues. From germline, CDR1 is SEHNR and CDR2 FQNEAQ (reference sequence). CDR3 nucleotide sequence: TGTGCCAGCAGCTTATATCAGGGGACGTTGGAAAAACTGTTTTTT. Protein sequence: CASSLYQGTLEKLFF.

The chain joins TRBV5-5 to TRBJ1-2, with 7 bases fitting TRBD1. With 4 bases clipped from V and 8 bases from J, the junction kept 5 bases outside the gene matches. CDR3 length equals 12 residues. The germline V gene has CDR1 SGHKS and CDR2 YYEKEE (reference sequence). CDR3 sequence reads: CASSNRGGGYTF. In DNA, the CDR3 is TGTGCCAGCAGCAACAGGGGTGGCGGCTACACCTTC.

The chain combines TRBV29-1 with TRBJ2-7, with D possibly being TRBD1 (5 bases). Germline V gene data show CDR1 as SQVTM and CDR2 as ANQGSEA. Trimming removed 4 bases at V and 4 bases at J, with 14 bases between. This CDR3 has 13 amino acids. CDR3 loop: CSVVRTQNYEQYF. CDR3 bases: TGCAGCGTTGTACGGACACAGAATTACGAGCAGTACTTC.

The genes are TRBV27 and TRBJ2-7, with D perhaps matching TRBD2 (7 bases). The germline V gene encodes CDR1 MNHEY and CDR2 SMNVEV (reference sequence). This CDR3 comprises 16 residues. V lost 5 bases to trimming and J lost 3 bases, with 20 bases between them. CDR3 amino acids: CASSPMRGGEVYEQYF. CDR3 nucleotide sequence: TGTGCCAGCAGTCCGATGAGGGGGGGAGAGGTCTACGAGCAGTACTTC.

This sequence joins TRBV5-1 and TRBJ1-5, with unresolved D. This CDR3 is built from 16 residues. V lost 0 bases and J lost 1, with 11 bases in between. Germline lookup yields CDR1 SGHRS and CDR2 YFSETQ. The DNA of the CDR3 is TGCGCCAGCAGCTTGGACGGGGATAGGAGCAATCAGCCCCAGCATTTT. It yields the protein CASSLDGDRSNQPQHF.

The chain carries TRBV11-3 and TRBJ2-7; 9 nucleotides agree with TRBD1. Germline CDR1 is SGHNT and CDR2 is YENEEA. This CDR3 contains 15 residues. With 1 base clipped from V and 4 bases from J, the junction kept 5 bases outside the gene matches. CDR3 residues: CASSLGPGQGYEQYF. CDR3 sequence (DNA): TGTGCCAGCAGCTTAGGCCCGGGACAGGGTTACGAGCAGTACTTC.

The chain uses TRBV7-8 and TRBJ1-6, with D unclear. CDR1 is SGHVS and CDR2 is FQNEAQ in the germline V gene. This CDR3 is 13 amino acids long. Trimming shortened V by 7 bases and J by 11 bases, and 15 bases separated the two germline ends. In DNA form, the CDR3 reads TGTGCCAGCACCTCGTCCCAAGGGACACCCCTCCACTTT. The encoded protein is CASTSSQGTPLHF. The full variable domain, its missing parts supplied by reference TRBV7-8 and TRBJ1-6, is GAGVSQSPRYKVAKRGQDVALRCDPISGHVSLFWYQQALGQGPEFLTYFQNEAQLDKSGLPSDRFFAERPEGSVSTLKIQRTQQEDSAVYLCASTSSQGTPLHFGNGTRLTVT.